This is a list of T cell receptor beta chains from one sample in a study of T cells in Graves' hyperthyroidism and ophthalmopathy. TCRdb processed the multiplex PCR reads anew with MiXCR; each CDR3 protein has one entry. The table shows under 450,000 distinct CDR3 sequences, with 15% to 18% occurring only once. Input material: blood. The source is a woman under 30 with Graves' hyperthyroidism. The CDR3 runs from the conserved cysteine through the conserved F or W. D genes are given only for firm matches. Some rows mark clone size as missing; the rest say once, few, many or name a class of expanded clone.

d_call,v_call,cdr3_length,clone_size,j_call,cdr3_aa,cdr3_nt
-,TRBV7-3,19,few,TRBJ2-3,CASSSFPPPGQSSTDTQYF,TGTGCCAGCAGCTCCTTCCCCCCGCCCGGACAGAGTAGCACAGATACGCAGTATTTT
-,TRBV5-1,13,many,TRBJ2-7,CASSFSRAEKQYF,TGCGCCAGCAGCTTCAGCCGGGCTGAGAAGCAGTACTTC
-,TRBV29-1,15,-,TRBJ2-5,CSVEVWTGRERTQYF,TGCAGCGTTGAGGTATGGACCGGTCGGGAACGGACCCAGTACTTC
TRBD1,TRBV4-3,15,-,TRBJ2-7,CASSQDLGQGDEQYF,TGCGCCAGCAGCCAAGATCTCGGACAGGGGGACGAGCAGTACTTC
-,TRBV18,16,many,TRBJ1-1,CASSPTDTLMNTEAFF,TGTGCCAGCTCACCAACGGACACACTGATGAACACTGAAGCTTTCTTT
-,TRBV18,12,many,TRBJ2-7,CASSPYDHEQYF,TGTGCCAGCTCACCATACGACCACGAGCAGTACTTC
TRBD1,TRBV6-1,13,-,TRBJ2-2,CASRPTGAGELFF,TGTGCCAGCAGACCTACAGGGGCCGGGGAGCTGTTTTTT
TRBD2,TRBV6-1,16,many,TRBJ2-5,CAGALVAGGSGETQYF,TGTGCCGGAGCCCTGGTAGCGGGGGGGTCGGGAGAGACCCAGTACTTC
TRBD1,TRBV6-1,16,-,TRBJ2-2,CASRRGQGANTGELFF,TGTGCCAGCAGGAGGGGACAGGGGGCCAACACCGGGGAGCTGTTTTTT
-,TRBV5-5,15,many,TRBJ1-2,CASSPSGNIGYGYTF,TGTGCCAGCAGCCCTTCGGGAAATATAGGTTATGGCTACACCTTC
TRBD1,TRBV6-1,15,-,TRBJ1-1,CASSQDRGIDTEAFF,TGTGCCAGCAGCCAGGACAGGGGGATTGACACTGAAGCTTTCTTT
TRBD1,TRBV6-7,16,many,TRBJ2-5,CASSYSTGSKQETQYF,TGTGCCAGCAGTTACTCGACAGGGTCCAAGCAAGAGACCCAGTACTTC
TRBD1,TRBV20-1,16,many,TRBJ2-3,CSAHNPGQGVLDTQYF,TGCAGTGCTCATAACCCGGGACAGGGGGTTTTAGATACGCAGTATTTT
-,TRBV7-9,14,many,TRBJ2-7,CASSPKLMSNEQYF,TGTGCCAGCAGCCCTAAGCTAATGTCGAACGAGCAGTACTTC
-,TRBV7-9,14,many,TRBJ1-1,CASSLLPRETEAFF,TGTGCCAGCAGCTTACTACCGCGGGAAACTGAAGCTTTCTTT
TRBD1,TRBV5-1,15,-,TRBJ1-2,CASSKGTGSNYGYTF,TGCGCCAGCAGCAAGGGGACAGGGTCGAACTATGGCTACACCTTC
-,TRBV28,15,many,TRBJ1-2,CASSELLRGLYGYTF,TGTGCCAGCAGTGAATTACTACGGGGGTTATATGGCTACACCTTC
-,TRBV24-1,16,-,TRBJ2-1,CATSDSRDGAADEQFF,TGTGCCACCAGTGATTCGCGGGACGGCGCCGCGGATGAGCAGTTCTTC
TRBD2,TRBV19,19,-,TRBJ2-1,CASRVGASGSKMSYNEQFF,TGTGCCAGTAGAGTAGGGGCTAGCGGGAGTAAGATGTCCTACAATGAGCAGTTCTTC
TRBD1,TRBV12-5,16,few,TRBJ1-3,CASGLTTGGVGNTIYF,TGTGCTAGTGGTTTGACAACAGGGGGAGTTGGAAACACCATATATTTT
TRBD1,TRBV6-1,15,few,TRBJ2-7,CASTSLTGDPYEQYF,TGTGCCAGCACTTCGCTGACAGGGGATCCCTACGAGCAGTACTTC
-,TRBV19,15,many,TRBJ2-6,CASSPTGSGANVLTF,TGTGCCAGCTCACCAACAGGTTCGGGGGCCAACGTCCTGACTTTC
-,TRBV6-2/TRBV6-3,14,many,TRBJ2-5,CASTRRIPMGTQYF,TGTGCCAGCACTCGTCGGATTCCCATGGGGACCCAGTACTTC
-,TRBV5-8,14,many,TRBJ1-1,CASSWGTENTEAFF,TGTGCCAGCAGCTGGGGGACGGAGAACACTGAAGCTTTCTTT
-,TRBV7-9,14,few,TRBJ2-7,CASSMLRTDYEQYF,TGTGCCAGCAGCATGCTAAGGACAGACTACGAGCAGTACTTC
-,TRBV6-2/TRBV6-3,15,-,TRBJ1-1,CASSNPRVPDTEAFF,TGTGCCAGCAGTAACCCCAGGGTACCGGACACTGAAGCTTTCTTT
TRBD2,TRBV4-3,18,-,TRBJ2-3,CASSQDHERGLAGGKQYF,TGCGCCAGCAGCCAAGATCACGAACGTGGACTAGCGGGGGGTAAGCAGTATTTT
TRBD2,TRBV11-1,15,many,TRBJ2-1,CASSLVLAGYNEQFF,TGTGCCAGCAGCTTAGTGCTAGCGGGGTACAATGAGCAGTTCTTC
TRBD2,TRBV28,14,many,TRBJ2-7,CASSLLAEEPEQYF,TGTGCCAGCAGTTTACTAGCGGAAGAACCCGAGCAGTACTTC
-,TRBV20-1,15,-,TRBJ1-2,CSANILAVANYGYTF,TGCAGTGCTAATATCTTAGCAGTAGCTAACTATGGCTACACCTTC
-,TRBV5-1,14,many,TRBJ2-5,CASSLDRGEETQYF,TGCGCCAGCAGCTTGGATCGGGGCGAAGAGACCCAGTACTTC
TRBD1,TRBV6-4,15,-,TRBJ1-5,CASSDGTGGNQPQHF,TGTGCCAGCAGTGACGGGACAGGGGGCAATCAGCCCCAGCATTTT
-,TRBV19,15,-,TRBJ2-2,CASSWSVQNTGELFF,TGTGCCAGTAGTTGGTCGGTACAGAACACCGGGGAGCTGTTTTTT
-,TRBV12-3/TRBV12-4,15,-,TRBJ2-1,CASSSVNPGTNEQFF,TGTGCCAGCAGTTCCGTAAATCCGGGGACGAATGAGCAGTTCTTC
-,TRBV5-5,18,-,TRBJ2-3,CASSLGTTGVTRTDTQYF,TGTGCCAGCAGCTTGGGAACGACGGGGGTCACGAGAACAGATACGCAGTATTTT
-,TRBV4-1,15,many,TRBJ2-7,CASSQEVRGIWEQYF,TGCGCCAGCAGCCAAGAGGTACGTGGAATCTGGGAGCAGTACTTC
-,TRBV7-2,14,many,TRBJ2-5,CASSLDGVGETQYF,TGTGCCAGCAGCTTAGATGGGGTAGGGGAGACCCAGTACTTC
-,TRBV7-8,14,many,TRBJ1-1,CASSPRVADTEAFF,TGTGCCAGCAGCCCAAGAGTTGCGGACACTGAAGCTTTCTTT
TRBD1,TRBV7-8,15,many,TRBJ1-4,CASSLRQGFNEKLFF,TGTGCCAGCAGCCTTCGACAGGGATTTAATGAAAAACTGTTTTTT